This T cell receptor beta chain came from a study of technical replicates of blood from several donors. Libraries were prepared by immunoSEQ multiplex PCR; TCRdb keeps only in-frame clonotypes and omits some of them. The sample records around 100,000 clones, 85% to 95% being singletons. The CDR3 contains 14 residues. Trimming cost V 4 bases and J 4 bases, with 13 bases left between them. From germline, CDR1 is SGHVS and CDR2 FNYEAQ. The receptor was isolated from a human donor in good health. This chain links TRBV7-6 with TRBJ1-1; perhaps TRBD1 as D (6 bases). Sequenced material: T cells isolated from PBMCs. The CDR3: CASSSTYRATEAFF. DNA of the CDR3: TGTGCCAGCAGCTCTACCTACAGGGCCACTGAAGCTTTCTTT.